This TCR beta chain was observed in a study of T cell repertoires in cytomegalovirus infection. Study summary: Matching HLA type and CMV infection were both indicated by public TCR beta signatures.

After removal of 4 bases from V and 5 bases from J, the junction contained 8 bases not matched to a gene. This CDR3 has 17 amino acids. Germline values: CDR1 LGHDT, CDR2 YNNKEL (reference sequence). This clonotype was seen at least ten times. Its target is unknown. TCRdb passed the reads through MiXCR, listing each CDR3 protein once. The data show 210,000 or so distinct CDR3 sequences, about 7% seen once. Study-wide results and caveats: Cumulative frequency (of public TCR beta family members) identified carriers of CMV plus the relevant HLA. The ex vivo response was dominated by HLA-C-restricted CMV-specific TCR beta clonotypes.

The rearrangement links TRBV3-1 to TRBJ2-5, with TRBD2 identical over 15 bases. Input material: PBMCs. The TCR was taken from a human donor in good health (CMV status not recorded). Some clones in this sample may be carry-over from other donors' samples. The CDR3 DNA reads TGTGCCAGCAGCCCGCGGACTAGCGGGGGGGCCCGGGAGACCCAGTACTTC. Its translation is CASSPRTSGGARETQYF.